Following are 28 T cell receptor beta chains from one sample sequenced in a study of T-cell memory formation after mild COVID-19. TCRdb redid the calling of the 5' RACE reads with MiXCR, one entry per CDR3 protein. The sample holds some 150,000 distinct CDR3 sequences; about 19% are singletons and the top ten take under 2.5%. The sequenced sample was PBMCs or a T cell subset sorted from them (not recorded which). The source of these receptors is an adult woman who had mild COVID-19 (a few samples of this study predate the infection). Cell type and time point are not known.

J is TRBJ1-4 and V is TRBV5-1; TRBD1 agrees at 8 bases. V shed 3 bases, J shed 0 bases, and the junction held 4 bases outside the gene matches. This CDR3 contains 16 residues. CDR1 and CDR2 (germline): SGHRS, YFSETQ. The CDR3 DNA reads TGCGCCAGCAGCTACCAGGGGGCCGCAACTAATGAAAAACTGTTTTTT. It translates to CASSYQGAATNEKLFF.

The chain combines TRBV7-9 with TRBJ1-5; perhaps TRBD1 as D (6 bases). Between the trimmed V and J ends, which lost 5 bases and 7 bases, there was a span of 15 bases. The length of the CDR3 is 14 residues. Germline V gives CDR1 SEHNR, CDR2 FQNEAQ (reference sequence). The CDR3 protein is CASSPTGTPQPQHF. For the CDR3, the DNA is TGTGCCAGCAGCCCTACAGGGACTCCCCAGCCCCAGCATTTT.

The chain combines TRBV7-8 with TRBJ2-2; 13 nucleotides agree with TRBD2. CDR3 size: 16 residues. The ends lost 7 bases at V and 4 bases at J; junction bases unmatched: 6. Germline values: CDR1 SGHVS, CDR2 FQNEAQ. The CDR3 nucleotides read TGTGCCAGCACCCGACTAGCGGGAGGTCCCACCGGGGAGCTGTTTTTT. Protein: CASTRLAGGPTGELFF.

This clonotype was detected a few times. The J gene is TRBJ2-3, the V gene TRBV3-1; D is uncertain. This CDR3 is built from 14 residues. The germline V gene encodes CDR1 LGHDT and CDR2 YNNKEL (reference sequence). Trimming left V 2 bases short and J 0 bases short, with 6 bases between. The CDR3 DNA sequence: TGTGCCAGCAGCCAACCCCCTAGCACAGATACGCAGTATTTT. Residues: CASSQPPSTDTQYF.

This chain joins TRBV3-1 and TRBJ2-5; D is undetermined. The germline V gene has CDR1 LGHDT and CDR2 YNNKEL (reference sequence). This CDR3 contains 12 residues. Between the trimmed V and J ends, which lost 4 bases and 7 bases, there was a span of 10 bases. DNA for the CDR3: TGTGCCAGCAGCCGATCGAGTGGGACCCAGTACTTC. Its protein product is CASSRSSGTQYF.

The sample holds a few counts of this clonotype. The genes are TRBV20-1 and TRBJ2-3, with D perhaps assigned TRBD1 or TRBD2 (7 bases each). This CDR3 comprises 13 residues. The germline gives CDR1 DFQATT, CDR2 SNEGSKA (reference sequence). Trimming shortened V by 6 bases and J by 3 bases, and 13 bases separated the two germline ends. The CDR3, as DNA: TGCAGTGCGGCCAGGGGGGGTACAGATACGCAGTATTTT. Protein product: CSAARGGTDTQYF.

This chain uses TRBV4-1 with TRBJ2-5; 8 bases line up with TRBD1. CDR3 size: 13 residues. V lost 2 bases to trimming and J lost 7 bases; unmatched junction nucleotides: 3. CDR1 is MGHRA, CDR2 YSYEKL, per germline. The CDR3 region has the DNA TGCGCCAGCAGCCAAACCGGGACAGGGACCCAGTACTTC. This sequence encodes CASSQTGTGTQYF.

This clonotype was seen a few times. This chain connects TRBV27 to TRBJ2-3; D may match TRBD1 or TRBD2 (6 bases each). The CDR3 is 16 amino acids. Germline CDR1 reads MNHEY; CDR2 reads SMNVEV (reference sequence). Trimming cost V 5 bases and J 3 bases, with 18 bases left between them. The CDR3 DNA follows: TGTGCCAGCAGTAGAACTAGCAGGGGTTCGACAGATACGCAGTATTTT. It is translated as CASSRTSRGSTDTQYF.

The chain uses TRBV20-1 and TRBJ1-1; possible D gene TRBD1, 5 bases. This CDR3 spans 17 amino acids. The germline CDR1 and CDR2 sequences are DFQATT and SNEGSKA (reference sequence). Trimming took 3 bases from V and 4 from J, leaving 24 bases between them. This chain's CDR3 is CSARGRDLRLVGTEAFF. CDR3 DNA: TGCAGTGCTAGGGGCAGGGACCTTCGTTTAGTCGGCACTGAAGCTTTCTTT.

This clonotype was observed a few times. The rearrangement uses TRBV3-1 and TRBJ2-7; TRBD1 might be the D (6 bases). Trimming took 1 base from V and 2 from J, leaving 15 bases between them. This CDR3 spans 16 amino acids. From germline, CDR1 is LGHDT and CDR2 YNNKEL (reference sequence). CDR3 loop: CASSQVWGQGPYEQYF. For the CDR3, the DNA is TGTGCCAGCAGCCAAGTCTGGGGGCAGGGTCCCTACGAGCAGTACTTC.

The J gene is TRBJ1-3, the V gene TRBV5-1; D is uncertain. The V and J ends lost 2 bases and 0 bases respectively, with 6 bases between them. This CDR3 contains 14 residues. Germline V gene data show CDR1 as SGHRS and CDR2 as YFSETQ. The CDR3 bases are TGCGCCAGCAGCTTATCGAACTCTGGAAACACCATATATTTT. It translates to CASSLSNSGNTIYF.

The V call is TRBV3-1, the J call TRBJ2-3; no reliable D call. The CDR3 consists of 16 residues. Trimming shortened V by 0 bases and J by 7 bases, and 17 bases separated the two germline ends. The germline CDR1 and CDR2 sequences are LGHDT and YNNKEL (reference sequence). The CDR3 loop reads CASSQDLGRIENTQYF. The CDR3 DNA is TGTGCCAGCAGCCAAGATCTCGGCAGGATTGAGAATACGCAGTATTTT.

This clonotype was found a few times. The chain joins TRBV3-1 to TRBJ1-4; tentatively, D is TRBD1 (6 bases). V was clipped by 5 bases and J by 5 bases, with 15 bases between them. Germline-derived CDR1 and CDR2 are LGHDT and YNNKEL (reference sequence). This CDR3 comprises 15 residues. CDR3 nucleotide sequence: TGTGCCAGCAGCGACGGGGGCAGGGCCAATGAAAAACTGTTTTTT. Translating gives CASSDGGRANEKLFF. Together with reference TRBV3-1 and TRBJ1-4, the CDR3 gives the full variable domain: DTAVSQTPKYLVTQMGNDKSIKCEQNLGHDTMYWYKQDSKKFLKIMFSYNNKELIINETVPNRFSPKSPDKAHLNLHINSLELGDSAVYFCASSDGGRANEKLFFGSGTQLSVL.

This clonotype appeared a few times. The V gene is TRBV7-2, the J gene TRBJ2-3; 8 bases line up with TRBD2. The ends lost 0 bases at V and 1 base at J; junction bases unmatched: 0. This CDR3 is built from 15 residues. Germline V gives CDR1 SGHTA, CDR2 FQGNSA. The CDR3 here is CASSLALAGTDTQYF. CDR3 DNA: TGTGCCAGCAGCTTAGCACTAGCGGGCACAGATACGCAGTATTTT.

CDR3 sequence (DNA): TGTGCCAGCAGCCACAGGAGAACTGAAGCTTTCTTT. Its translation: CASSHRRTEAFF. This chain uses TRBV3-1 with TRBJ1-1, with D hard to call. Germline V gives CDR1 LGHDT, CDR2 YNNKEL (reference sequence). This CDR3 region has 12 residues. The germline V and J ends were trimmed by 3 bases and 5 bases, with 7 bases remaining between them.

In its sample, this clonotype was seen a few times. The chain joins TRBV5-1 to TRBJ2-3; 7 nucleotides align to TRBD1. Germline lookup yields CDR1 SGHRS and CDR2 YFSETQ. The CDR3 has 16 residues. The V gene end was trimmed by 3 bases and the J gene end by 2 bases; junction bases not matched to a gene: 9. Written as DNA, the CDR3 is TGCGCCAGCAGCTCCTACCGGGACAGTTTCACAGATACGCAGTATTTT. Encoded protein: CASSSYRDSFTDTQYF. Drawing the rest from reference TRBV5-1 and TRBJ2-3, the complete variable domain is KAGVTQTPRYLIKTRGQQVTLSCSPISGHRSVSWYQQTPGQGLQFLFEYFSETQRNKGNFPGRFSGRQFSNSRSEMNVSTLELGDSALYLCASSSYRDSFTDTQYFGPGTRLTVL.

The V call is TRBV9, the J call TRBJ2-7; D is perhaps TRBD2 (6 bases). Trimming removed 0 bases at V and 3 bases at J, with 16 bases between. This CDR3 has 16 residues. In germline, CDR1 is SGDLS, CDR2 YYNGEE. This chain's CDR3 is CASSVAHGGSGYEQYF. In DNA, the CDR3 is TGTGCCAGCAGCGTAGCCCATGGAGGGTCTGGCTACGAGCAGTACTTC.

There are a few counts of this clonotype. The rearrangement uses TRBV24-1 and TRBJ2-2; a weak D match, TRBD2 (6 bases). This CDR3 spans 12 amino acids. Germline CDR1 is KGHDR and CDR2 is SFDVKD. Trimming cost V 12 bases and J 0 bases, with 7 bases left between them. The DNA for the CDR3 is TGTGCCGGAGGGCCGAACACCGGGGAGCTGTTTTTT. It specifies CAGGPNTGELFF.

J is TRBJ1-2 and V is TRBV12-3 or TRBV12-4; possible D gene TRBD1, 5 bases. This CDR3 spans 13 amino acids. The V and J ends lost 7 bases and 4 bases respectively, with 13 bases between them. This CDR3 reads CASKLQGAYGYTF. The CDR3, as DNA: TGTGCCAGCAAGCTTCAGGGAGCCTATGGCTACACCTTC.

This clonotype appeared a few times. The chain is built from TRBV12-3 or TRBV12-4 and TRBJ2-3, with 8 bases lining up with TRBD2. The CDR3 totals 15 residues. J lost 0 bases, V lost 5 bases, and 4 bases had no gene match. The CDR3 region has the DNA TGTGCCAGCAGTAAACTAGCGGTGAGCACAGATACGCAGTATTTT. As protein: CASSKLAVSTDTQYF.

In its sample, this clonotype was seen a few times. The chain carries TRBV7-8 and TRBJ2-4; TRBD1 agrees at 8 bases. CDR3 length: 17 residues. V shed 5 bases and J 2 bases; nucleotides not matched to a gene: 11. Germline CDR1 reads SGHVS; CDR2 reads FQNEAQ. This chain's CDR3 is CASSPRQGMATKNIQYF. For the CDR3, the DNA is TGTGCCAGCAGCCCTAGACAGGGGATGGCGACCAAAAACATTCAGTACTTC.

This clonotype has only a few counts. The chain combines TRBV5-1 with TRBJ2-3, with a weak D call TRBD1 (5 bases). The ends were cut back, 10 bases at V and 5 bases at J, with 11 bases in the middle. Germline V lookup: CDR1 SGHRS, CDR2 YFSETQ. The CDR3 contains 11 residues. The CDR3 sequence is CASRAGDTQYF. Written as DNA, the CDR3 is TGCGCCTCCAGGGCCGGAGATACGCAGTATTTT.

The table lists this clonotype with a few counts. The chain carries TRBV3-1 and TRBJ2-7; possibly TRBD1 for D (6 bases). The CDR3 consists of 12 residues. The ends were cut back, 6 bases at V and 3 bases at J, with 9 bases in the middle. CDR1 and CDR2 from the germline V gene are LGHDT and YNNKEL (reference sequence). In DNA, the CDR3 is TGTGCCAGCAGAAAAGGGGGCTACGAGCAGTACTTC. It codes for CASRKGGYEQYF.

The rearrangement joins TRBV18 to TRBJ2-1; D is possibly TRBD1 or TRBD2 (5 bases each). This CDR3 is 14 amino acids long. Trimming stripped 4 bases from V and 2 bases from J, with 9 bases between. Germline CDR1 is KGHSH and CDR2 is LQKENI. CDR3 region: CASSRGSAYNEQFF. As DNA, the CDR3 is TGTGCCAGCTCACGGGGGTCAGCCTACAATGAGCAGTTCTTC.

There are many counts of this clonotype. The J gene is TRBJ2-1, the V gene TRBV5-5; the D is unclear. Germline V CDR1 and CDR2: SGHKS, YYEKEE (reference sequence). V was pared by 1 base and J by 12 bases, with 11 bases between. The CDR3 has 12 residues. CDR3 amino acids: CASSLTLRGQFF. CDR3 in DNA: TGTGCCAGCAGCTTGACGTTGCGCGGGCAGTTCTTC. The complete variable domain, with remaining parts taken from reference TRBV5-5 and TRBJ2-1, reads DAGVTQSPTHLIKTRGQQVTLRCSPISGHKSVSWYQQVLGQGPQFIFQYYEKEERGRGNFPDRFSARQFPNYSSELNVNALLLGDSALYLCASSLTLRGQFFGPGTRLTVL.

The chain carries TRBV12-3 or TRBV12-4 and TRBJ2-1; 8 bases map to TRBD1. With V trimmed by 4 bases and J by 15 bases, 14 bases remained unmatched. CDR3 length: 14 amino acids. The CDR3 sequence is CASSSRTGIFSSFF. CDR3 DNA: TGTGCCAGCAGTTCCCGGACAGGGATTTTTAGTTCGTTCTTC.

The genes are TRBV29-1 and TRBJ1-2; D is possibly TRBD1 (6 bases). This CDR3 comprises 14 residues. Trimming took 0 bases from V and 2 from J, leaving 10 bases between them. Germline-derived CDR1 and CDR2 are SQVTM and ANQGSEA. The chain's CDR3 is CSVEEPTGNYGYTF. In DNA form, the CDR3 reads TGCAGCGTTGAAGAGCCTACAGGGAACTATGGCTACACCTTC.

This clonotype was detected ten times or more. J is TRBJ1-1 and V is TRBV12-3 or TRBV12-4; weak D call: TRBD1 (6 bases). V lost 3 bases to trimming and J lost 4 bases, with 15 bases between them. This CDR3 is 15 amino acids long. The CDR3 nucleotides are TGTGCCAGCAGTTTCCGCAGGGGTAAGAGCACTGAAGCTTTCTTT. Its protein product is CASSFRRGKSTEAFF.